This T cell receptor (beta chain) was identified during a study of OX40 agonist ivuxolimab in advanced cancers. CDR1 and CDR2 (germline): SGHNT, YENEEA. Unmatched junction bases numbered 7, after V lost 4 bases and J lost 3 bases. This CDR3 region has 15 residues. Sequenced by immunoSEQ multiplex PCR; TCRdb stores in-frame clones only, minus some. The sample lists 55,000 to 80,000 clones; roughly 84% were seen once. The sequencing used CD4+ or CD8+ T cells sorted from blood, collected in a trial of the OX40 agonist ivuxolimab. The sequence was obtained from an adult with an advanced solid tumor such as melanoma, head and neck, liver or kidney cancer. The genes are TRBV11-3 and TRBJ1-2, with 8 bases lining up with TRBD1. For the CDR3, the DNA is TGTGCCAGCAGCTGGGGGACAGGTCCCTACTATGGCTACACCTTC. It yields the protein CASSWGTGPYYGYTF.